Reported below is one T cell receptor (beta chain). Its cognate antigen is unknown. This record comes from a study of T cell responses to AZD1222 COVID-19 vaccine. TCRdb's copy holds only in-frame clones and misses some; the assay was immunoSEQ multiplex PCR. The sample consists of 150,000 to 180,000 clones, about nine tenths of them appearing once. Points from the study as a whole: Spike-specific TCR depth and breadth grew after two AZD1222 doses.

Trimming removed 0 bases from V and 6 bases from J, with 13 bases in between. The CDR3 runs to 16 residues. Germline loops: CDR1 SGHRS, CDR2 YFSETQ. The chain links TRBV5-1 to TRBJ1-6; possible D gene TRBD1, 5 bases. The sequence was obtained from an adult who had recovered from COVID-19. The sample was peripheral blood, taken after recovery from COVID-19. Here the CDR3 DNA reads TGCGCCAGCAGCTTGGACGGGGCCCCGGGTAATTCACCCCTCCACTTT. Translated: CASSLDGAPGNSPLHF. Full variable domain (outside the CDR3, taken from reference TRBV5-1 and TRBJ1-6): KAGVTQTPRYLIKTRGQQVTLSCSPISGHRSVSWYQQTPGQGLQFLFEYFSETQRNKGNFPGRFSGRQFSNSRSEMNVSTLELGDSALYLCASSLDGAPGNSPLHFGNGTRLTVT.